This entry describes one TCR beta chain. These data come from a study of CD8 T cells in Susac syndrome. The RNA input was about 0.5 to 1 ug, and it was reverse transcribed with random hexamers. From the immunoSEQ multiplex PCR reads, TCRdb called clonotypes with MiXCR, one entry per CDR3 protein. The table includes 150,000 to 160,000 distinct CDR3 sequences, around 95% detected once. V trimming: 1 base; J trimming: 1 base; junction bases outside the gene matches: 7. The CDR3 consists of 17 residues. CDR1 and CDR2 from the germline V gene are SGHTA and FQGNSA. Sequencing was done on a sample of CD8+ T cells from PBMCs. This TCR was recovered from a human donor with multiple sclerosis. The chain carries TRBV7-2 and TRBJ2-3; 8 bases align to TRBD2. CDR3 nucleotides: TGTGCCAGCAGCTTAGGGATTGTGCGGGGGGGCACAGATACGCAGTATTTT. As protein: CASSLGIVRGGTDTQYF.